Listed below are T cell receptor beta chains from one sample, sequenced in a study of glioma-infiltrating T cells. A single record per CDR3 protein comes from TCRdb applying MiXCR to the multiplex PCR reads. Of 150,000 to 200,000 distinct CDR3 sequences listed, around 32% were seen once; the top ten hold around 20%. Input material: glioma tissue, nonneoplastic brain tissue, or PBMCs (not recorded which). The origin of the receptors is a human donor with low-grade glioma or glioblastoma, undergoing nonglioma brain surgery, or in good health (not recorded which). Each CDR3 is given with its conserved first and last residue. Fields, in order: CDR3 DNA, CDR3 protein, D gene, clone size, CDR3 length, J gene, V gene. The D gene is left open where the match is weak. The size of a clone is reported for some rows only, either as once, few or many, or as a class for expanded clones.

cdr3_nt: TGTGCCACCGGACAGGGGGCGTGGAATGAGCAGTTCTTC; cdr3_aa: CATGQGAWNEQFF; d_call: TRBD1; clone_size: many; cdr3_length: 13; j_call: TRBJ2-1; v_call: TRBV24-1
cdr3_nt: TGTGCCAGCAACCGGCAGGCTAACTATGGCTACACCTTC; cdr3_aa: CASNRQANYGYTF; d_call: -; clone_size: many; cdr3_length: 13; j_call: TRBJ1-2; v_call: TRBV2
cdr3_nt: TGTGCCAGCAGTTACGTGGGGCACCGCTCTGGAAACACCATATATTTT; cdr3_aa: CASSYVGHRSGNTIYF; d_call: -; clone_size: many; cdr3_length: 16; j_call: TRBJ1-3; v_call: TRBV6-2/TRBV6-3
cdr3_nt: TGTGCCAGTAGGGGGACTGAAAAAGAAAAGGGTAATGAGCAGTTCTTC; cdr3_aa: CASRGTEKEKGNEQFF; d_call: -; clone_size: -; cdr3_length: 16; j_call: TRBJ2-1; v_call: TRBV19
cdr3_nt: TGTGCCAGCAGTTCTGTCCAGGGAGGCTACACCTTC; cdr3_aa: CASSSVQGGYTF; d_call: -; clone_size: many; cdr3_length: 12; j_call: TRBJ1-2; v_call: TRBV6-1
cdr3_nt: TGTGCCATGAGAGCCGGGACAGGGATCTCTGGGGCCAACGTCCTGACTTTC; cdr3_aa: CAMRAGTGISGANVLTF; d_call: TRBD1; clone_size: few; cdr3_length: 17; j_call: TRBJ2-6; v_call: TRBV10-3
cdr3_nt: TGTGCCAGCAGCCATTTTTTGGAGACCCAGTACTTC; cdr3_aa: CASSHFLETQYF; d_call: -; clone_size: many; cdr3_length: 12; j_call: TRBJ2-5; v_call: TRBV7-6
cdr3_nt: TGTGCCAGCAGTTTCTACAGGGGAAACCAAGAGACCCAGTACTTC; cdr3_aa: CASSFYRGNQETQYF; d_call: TRBD1; clone_size: many; cdr3_length: 15; j_call: TRBJ2-5; v_call: TRBV6-2/TRBV6-3
cdr3_nt: TGTGCCAGCAGTTACGATCCGATCTTAAGCTACAATGAGCAGTTCTTC; cdr3_aa: CASSYDPILSYNEQFF; d_call: -; clone_size: many; cdr3_length: 16; j_call: TRBJ2-1; v_call: TRBV6-1
cdr3_nt: TGTGCCAGCAGCTATAACCGGGACAGGGGTGGTAGTTCACCCCTCCACTTT; cdr3_aa: CASSYNRDRGGSSPLHF; d_call: TRBD1; clone_size: few; cdr3_length: 17; j_call: TRBJ1-6; v_call: TRBV7-9
cdr3_nt: TGTGCCAGCAGTTACACAGGACCGGGAGATACGCAGTATTTT; cdr3_aa: CASSYTGPGDTQYF; d_call: -; clone_size: many; cdr3_length: 14; j_call: TRBJ2-3; v_call: TRBV6-6
cdr3_nt: TGTGCCAGCAGCCCGGGGACGGAATATGGCTACACCTTC; cdr3_aa: CASSPGTEYGYTF; d_call: -; clone_size: many; cdr3_length: 13; j_call: TRBJ1-2; v_call: TRBV5-6
cdr3_nt: TGTGCCATCAGTGATAGGGACGGTTGGTATGAGCAGTTCTTC; cdr3_aa: CAISDRDGWYEQFF; d_call: -; clone_size: few; cdr3_length: 14; j_call: TRBJ2-1; v_call: TRBV10-3
cdr3_nt: TGTGCCAGCAGCTCCGGCTCTAGCACAGATACGCAGTATTTT; cdr3_aa: CASSSGSSTDTQYF; d_call: -; clone_size: many; cdr3_length: 14; j_call: TRBJ2-3; v_call: TRBV7-2
cdr3_nt: TGTGCCAGTGGGATCAACAGGGGCGACTATGGCTACACCTTC; cdr3_aa: CASGINRGDYGYTF; d_call: TRBD1; clone_size: many; cdr3_length: 14; j_call: TRBJ1-2; v_call: TRBV28
cdr3_nt: TGTGCCAGCAGTTTATCGCAGGGGGCCTACGAGCAGTACTTC; cdr3_aa: CASSLSQGAYEQYF; d_call: TRBD1; clone_size: many; cdr3_length: 14; j_call: TRBJ2-7; v_call: TRBV27
cdr3_nt: TGTGCCAGCAGTTACGGGGCCGGGACTAGCTACACCGGGGAGCTGTTTTTT; cdr3_aa: CASSYGAGTSYTGELFF; d_call: TRBD2; clone_size: many; cdr3_length: 17; j_call: TRBJ2-2; v_call: TRBV6-2/TRBV6-3
cdr3_nt: TGTGCCAGCAAAAGGGGGGCAGACGAAAAACTGTTTTTT; cdr3_aa: CASKRGADEKLFF; d_call: -; clone_size: -; cdr3_length: 13; j_call: TRBJ1-4; v_call: TRBV5-4
cdr3_nt: TGTGCCTGGAGTGTACAGCATACGCAGTATTTT; cdr3_aa: CAWSVQHTQYF; d_call: -; clone_size: -; cdr3_length: 11; j_call: TRBJ2-3; v_call: TRBV30
cdr3_nt: TGTGCCAGCAATCCCTGGAGTAGCGGGAGAGCAATCTCCTACGAGCAGTACTTC; cdr3_aa: CASNPWSSGRAISYEQYF; d_call: TRBD2; clone_size: many; cdr3_length: 18; j_call: TRBJ2-7; v_call: TRBV28
cdr3_nt: TGTGCCAGCAGCGTCAGGGGGAATCAGCCCCAGCATTTT; cdr3_aa: CASSVRGNQPQHF; d_call: TRBD1; clone_size: many; cdr3_length: 13; j_call: TRBJ1-5; v_call: TRBV7-2
cdr3_nt: TGTGCCAGCAGTACCTACAGGGGACTTACTAGCACAGATACGCAGTATTTT; cdr3_aa: CASSTYRGLTSTDTQYF; d_call: -; clone_size: many; cdr3_length: 17; j_call: TRBJ2-3; v_call: TRBV27
cdr3_nt: TGCAGCGCGCAGCAGGCTGGGGAGACCCAGTACTTC; cdr3_aa: CSAQQAGETQYF; d_call: -; clone_size: few; cdr3_length: 12; j_call: TRBJ2-5; v_call: TRBV29-1
cdr3_nt: TGTGCCAGCAGCCAAGGACAGTTCAATCAGCCCCAGCATTTT; cdr3_aa: CASSQGQFNQPQHF; d_call: -; clone_size: many; cdr3_length: 14; j_call: TRBJ1-5; v_call: TRBV3-1
cdr3_nt: TGTGCCTGGAGTCGGACAGGAGCTAACTATGGCGACACCTTC; cdr3_aa: CAWSRTGANYGDTF; d_call: TRBD1; clone_size: -; cdr3_length: 14; j_call: TRBJ1-2; v_call: TRBV30
cdr3_nt: TGCGCCAGCAGAGAAAGGACTAGCGTCCAAGAGACCCAGTACTTC; cdr3_aa: CASRERTSVQETQYF; d_call: TRBD2; clone_size: few; cdr3_length: 15; j_call: TRBJ2-5; v_call: TRBV5-1
cdr3_nt: TGTGCCAGTAGTATAACAGGGGGGCTGTGGGACGCTGAAGCTTTCTTT; cdr3_aa: CASSITGGLWDAEAFF; d_call: TRBD1; clone_size: -; cdr3_length: 16; j_call: TRBJ1-1; v_call: TRBV19
cdr3_nt: TGTGCCACCAGTGACTTGGGACTACAGTATTTT; cdr3_aa: CATSDLGLQYF; d_call: TRBD2; clone_size: many; cdr3_length: 11; j_call: TRBJ2-3; v_call: TRBV24-1
cdr3_nt: TGTGCCAGCAGCATCCCGGGACAGAGAAACGAGCAGTACTTC; cdr3_aa: CASSIPGQRNEQYF; d_call: TRBD1; clone_size: many; cdr3_length: 14; j_call: TRBJ2-7; v_call: TRBV28
cdr3_nt: TGTGCCAGCAGTCCCCAGTGGAACACCGGGGAGCTGTTTTTT; cdr3_aa: CASSPQWNTGELFF; d_call: -; clone_size: many; cdr3_length: 14; j_call: TRBJ2-2; v_call: TRBV27
cdr3_nt: TGCAGTCCGGGGGGCCGTGACACTGAAGCTTTCTTT; cdr3_aa: CSPGGRDTEAFF; d_call: -; clone_size: -; cdr3_length: 12; j_call: TRBJ1-1; v_call: TRBV20-1
cdr3_nt: TGTGCCAGCAGCCAAGCGGGACTAGCGGACTACTATAGGTCTGAGCAGTTCTTC; cdr3_aa: CASSQAGLADYYRSEQFF; d_call: TRBD2; clone_size: few; cdr3_length: 18; j_call: TRBJ2-1; v_call: TRBV3-1
cdr3_nt: TGTGCCAGTAGCGCTCAGGGGAATCAGCCCCAGCATTTT; cdr3_aa: CASSAQGNQPQHF; d_call: -; clone_size: -; cdr3_length: 13; j_call: TRBJ1-5; v_call: TRBV19
cdr3_nt: TGTGCCAGCAGCCATAAGACAGGGGCTCTCTATGGCTACACCTTC; cdr3_aa: CASSHKTGALYGYTF; d_call: TRBD1; clone_size: -; cdr3_length: 15; j_call: TRBJ1-2; v_call: TRBV25-1
cdr3_nt: TGTGCCACCAGTGATCCCGGAGCGACCGGGGAGCTGTTTTTT; cdr3_aa: CATSDPGATGELFF; d_call: -; clone_size: many; cdr3_length: 14; j_call: TRBJ2-2; v_call: TRBV24-1
cdr3_nt: TGTGCCAGCAGTGAAGAACGGGGGGACCAAGAGGCCCAGTACTTC; cdr3_aa: CASSEERGDQEAQYF; d_call: TRBD2; clone_size: -; cdr3_length: 15; j_call: TRBJ2-5; v_call: TRBV6-1
cdr3_nt: TGTGCCAGCAGCCCCGTACCACAGGGGGCTGGGGCCAACGTCCTGACTTTC; cdr3_aa: CASSPVPQGAGANVLTF; d_call: TRBD1; clone_size: few; cdr3_length: 17; j_call: TRBJ2-6; v_call: TRBV12-3/TRBV12-4